The T cell receptor (beta chain) under discussion was sequenced for a study of T cell changes during pregnancy in multiple sclerosis. This CDR3 contains 16 residues. CDR1 is SGHRS and CDR2 is YFSETQ in the germline V gene. Trimming stripped 4 bases from V and 2 bases from J, with 19 bases between. The table came from immunoSEQ multiplex PCR; TCRdb's copy has only in-frame clones and leaves some out. This table has 35,000 or so clones, about 90% appearing once. The sequence was collected from a female donor with multiple sclerosis, enrolled in a pregnancy study. The V call is TRBV5-1, the J call TRBJ2-7; tentative D call: TRBD1 (7 bases). The starting material was CD4+ T cells from peripheral blood mononuclear cells, obtained before pregnancy. This chain's CDR3 is CASSPRGGGMTYEQYF. The CDR3, as DNA: TGCGCCAGCAGCCCCCGAGGGGGCGGGATGACCTACGAGCAGTACTTC.